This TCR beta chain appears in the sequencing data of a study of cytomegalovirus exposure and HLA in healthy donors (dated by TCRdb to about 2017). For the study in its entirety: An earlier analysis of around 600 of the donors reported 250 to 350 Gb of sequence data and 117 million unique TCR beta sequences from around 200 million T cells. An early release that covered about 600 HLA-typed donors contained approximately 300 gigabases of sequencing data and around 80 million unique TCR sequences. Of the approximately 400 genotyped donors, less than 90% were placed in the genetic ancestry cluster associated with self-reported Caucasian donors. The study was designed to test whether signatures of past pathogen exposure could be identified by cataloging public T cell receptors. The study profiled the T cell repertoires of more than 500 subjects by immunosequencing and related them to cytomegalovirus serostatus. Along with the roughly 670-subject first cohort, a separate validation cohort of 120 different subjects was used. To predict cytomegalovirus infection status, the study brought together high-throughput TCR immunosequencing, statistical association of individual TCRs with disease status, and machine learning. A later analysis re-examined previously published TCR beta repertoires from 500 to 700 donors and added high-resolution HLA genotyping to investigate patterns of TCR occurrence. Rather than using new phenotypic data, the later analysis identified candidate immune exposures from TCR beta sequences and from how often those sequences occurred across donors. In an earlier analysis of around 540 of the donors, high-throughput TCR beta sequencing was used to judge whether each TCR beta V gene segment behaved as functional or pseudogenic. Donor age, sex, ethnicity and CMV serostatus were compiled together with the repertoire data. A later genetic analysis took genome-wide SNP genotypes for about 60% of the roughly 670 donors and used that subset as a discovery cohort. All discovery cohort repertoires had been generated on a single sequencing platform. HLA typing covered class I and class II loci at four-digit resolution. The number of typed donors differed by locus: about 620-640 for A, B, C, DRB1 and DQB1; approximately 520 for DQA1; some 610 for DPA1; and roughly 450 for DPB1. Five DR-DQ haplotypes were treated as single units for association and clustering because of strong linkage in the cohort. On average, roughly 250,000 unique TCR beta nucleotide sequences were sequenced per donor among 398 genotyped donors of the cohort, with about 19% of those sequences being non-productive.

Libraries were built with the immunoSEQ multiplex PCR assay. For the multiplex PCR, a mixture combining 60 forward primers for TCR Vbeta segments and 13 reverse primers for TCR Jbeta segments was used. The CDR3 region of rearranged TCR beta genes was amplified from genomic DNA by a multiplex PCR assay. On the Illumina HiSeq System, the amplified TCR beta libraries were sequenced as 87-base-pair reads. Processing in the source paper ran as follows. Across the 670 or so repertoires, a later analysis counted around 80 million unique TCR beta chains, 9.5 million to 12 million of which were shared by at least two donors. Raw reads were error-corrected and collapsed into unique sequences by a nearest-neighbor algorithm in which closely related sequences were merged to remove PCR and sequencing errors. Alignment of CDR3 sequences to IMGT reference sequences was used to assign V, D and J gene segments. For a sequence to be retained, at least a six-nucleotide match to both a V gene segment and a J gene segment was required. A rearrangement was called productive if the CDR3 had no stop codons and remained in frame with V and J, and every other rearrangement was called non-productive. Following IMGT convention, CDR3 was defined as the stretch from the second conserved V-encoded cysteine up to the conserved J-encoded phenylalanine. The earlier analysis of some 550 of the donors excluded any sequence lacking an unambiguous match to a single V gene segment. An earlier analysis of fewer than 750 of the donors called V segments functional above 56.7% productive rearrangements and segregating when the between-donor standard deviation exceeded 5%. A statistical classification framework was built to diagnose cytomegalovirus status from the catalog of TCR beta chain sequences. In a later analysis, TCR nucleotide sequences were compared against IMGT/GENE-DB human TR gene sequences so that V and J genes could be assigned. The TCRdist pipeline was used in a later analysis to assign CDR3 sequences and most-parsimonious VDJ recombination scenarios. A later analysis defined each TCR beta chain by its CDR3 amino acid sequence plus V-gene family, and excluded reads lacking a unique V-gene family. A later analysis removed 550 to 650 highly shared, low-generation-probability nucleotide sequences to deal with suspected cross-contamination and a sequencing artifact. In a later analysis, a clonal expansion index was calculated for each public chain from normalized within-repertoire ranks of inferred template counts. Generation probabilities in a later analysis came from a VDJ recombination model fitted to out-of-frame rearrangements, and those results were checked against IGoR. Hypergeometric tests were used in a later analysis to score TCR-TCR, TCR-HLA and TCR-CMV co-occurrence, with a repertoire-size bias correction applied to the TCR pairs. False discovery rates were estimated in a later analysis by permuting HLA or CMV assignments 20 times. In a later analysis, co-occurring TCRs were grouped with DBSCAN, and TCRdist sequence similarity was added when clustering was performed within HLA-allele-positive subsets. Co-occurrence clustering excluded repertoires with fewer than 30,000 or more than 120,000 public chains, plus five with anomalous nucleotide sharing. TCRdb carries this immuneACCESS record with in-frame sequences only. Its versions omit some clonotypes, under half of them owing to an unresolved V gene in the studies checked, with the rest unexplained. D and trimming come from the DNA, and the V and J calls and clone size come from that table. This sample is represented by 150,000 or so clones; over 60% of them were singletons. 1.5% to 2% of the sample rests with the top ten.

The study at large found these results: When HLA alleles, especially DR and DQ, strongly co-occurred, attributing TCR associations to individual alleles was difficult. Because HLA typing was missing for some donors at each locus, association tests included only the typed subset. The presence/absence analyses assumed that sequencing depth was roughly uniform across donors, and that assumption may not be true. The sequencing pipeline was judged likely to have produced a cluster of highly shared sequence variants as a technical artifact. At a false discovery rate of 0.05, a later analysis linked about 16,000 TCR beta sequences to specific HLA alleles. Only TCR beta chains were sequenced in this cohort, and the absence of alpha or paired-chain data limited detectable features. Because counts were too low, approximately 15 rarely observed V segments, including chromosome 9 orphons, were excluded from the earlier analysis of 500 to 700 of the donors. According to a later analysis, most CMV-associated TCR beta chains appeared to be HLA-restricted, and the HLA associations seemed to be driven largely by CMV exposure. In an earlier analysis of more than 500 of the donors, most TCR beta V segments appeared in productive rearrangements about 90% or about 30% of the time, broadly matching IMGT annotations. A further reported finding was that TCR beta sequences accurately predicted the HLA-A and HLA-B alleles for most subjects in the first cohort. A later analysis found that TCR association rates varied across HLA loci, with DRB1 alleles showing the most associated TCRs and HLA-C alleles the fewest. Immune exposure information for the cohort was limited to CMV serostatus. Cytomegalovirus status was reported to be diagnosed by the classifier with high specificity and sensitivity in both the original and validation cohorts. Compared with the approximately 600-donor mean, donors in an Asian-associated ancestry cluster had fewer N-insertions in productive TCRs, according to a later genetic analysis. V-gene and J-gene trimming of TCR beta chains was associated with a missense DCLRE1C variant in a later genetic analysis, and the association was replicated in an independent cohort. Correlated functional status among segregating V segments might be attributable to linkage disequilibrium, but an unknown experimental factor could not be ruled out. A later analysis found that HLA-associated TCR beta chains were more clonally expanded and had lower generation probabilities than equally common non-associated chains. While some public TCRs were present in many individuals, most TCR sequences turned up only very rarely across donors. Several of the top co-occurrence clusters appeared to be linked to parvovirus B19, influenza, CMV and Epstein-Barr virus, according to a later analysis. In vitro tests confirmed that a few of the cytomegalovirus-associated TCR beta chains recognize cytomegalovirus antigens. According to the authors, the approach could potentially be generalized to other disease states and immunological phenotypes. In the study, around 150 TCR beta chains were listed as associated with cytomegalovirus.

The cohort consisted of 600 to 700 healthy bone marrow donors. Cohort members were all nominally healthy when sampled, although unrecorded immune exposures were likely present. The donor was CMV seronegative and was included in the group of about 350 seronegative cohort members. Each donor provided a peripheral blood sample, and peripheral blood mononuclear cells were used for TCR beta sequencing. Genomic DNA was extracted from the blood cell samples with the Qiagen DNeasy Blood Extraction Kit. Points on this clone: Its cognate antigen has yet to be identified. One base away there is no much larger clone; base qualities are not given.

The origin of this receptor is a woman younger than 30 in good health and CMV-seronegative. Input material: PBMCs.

The CDR3 amino acid sequence is: CASSQGGQSSEKLFF. Here is the DNA: TGCGCCAGCAGTCAGGGGGGACAGTCATCGGAAAAACTGTTTTTT. The chain is assembled from TRBV5-1 and TRBJ1-4; TRBD1 lines up with 7 middle nucleotides. V is trimmed back by 5 bases and J by 8 bases, and the junction contains 12 bases that no gene match accounts for. CDR1 SGHRS and CDR2 YFSETQ are derived from the germline V gene. The CDR3 goes from the cysteine to the phenylalanine over 15 residues. Only the CDR3 region is kept as DNA, spanning 45 bases read in frame from base 1.